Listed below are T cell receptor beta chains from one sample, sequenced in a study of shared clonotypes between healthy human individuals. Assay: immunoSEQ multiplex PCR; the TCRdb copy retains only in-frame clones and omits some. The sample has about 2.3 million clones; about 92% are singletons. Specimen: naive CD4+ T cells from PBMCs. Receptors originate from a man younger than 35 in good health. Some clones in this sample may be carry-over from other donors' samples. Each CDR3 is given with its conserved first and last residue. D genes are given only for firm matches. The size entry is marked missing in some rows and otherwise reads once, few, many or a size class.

CASRKGQGLNYGYTF | TGTGCCAGCAGGAAAGGACAGGGGTTAAACTATGGCTACACCTTC | TRBJ1-2 | TRBV27 | . | TRBD1
CASSDVALGYNEQFF | TGTGCCAGCAGTGATGTCGCGCTGGGCTACAATGAGCAGTTCTTC | TRBJ2-1 | TRBV6-1 | . | .
CASKLRQGTQETQYF | TGTGCCAGCAAACTCCGACAGGGGACCCAAGAGACCCAGTACTTC | TRBJ2-5 | TRBV7-2 | . | TRBD1
CASSLGGTGNTEAFF | TGCGCCAGCAGCTTGGGCGGGACAGGGAACACTGAAGCTTTCTTT | TRBJ1-1 | TRBV5-1 | . | TRBD1
CATSDRDRRIYGYTF | TGTGCCACCAGCGACCGGGACAGGAGAATCTATGGCTACACCTTC | TRBJ1-2 | TRBV15 | . | TRBD1
CAWTGGLEQYF | TGTGCCTGGACTGGAGGGCTCGAGCAGTACTTC | TRBJ2-7 | TRBV30 | . | .
CASRMGRTYEQYF | TGTGCCAGCAGGATGGGACGGACCTACGAGCAGTACTTC | TRBJ2-7 | TRBV6-5 | . | .
CASSLGGSQDEQFF | TGTGCCAGCAGCTTGGGTGGGAGTCAGGATGAGCAGTTCTTC | TRBJ2-1 | TRBV11-3 | . | .
CASSRHGTVSSYEQYF | TGTGCCAGCAGTCGACACGGGACAGTTAGCTCCTACGAGCAGTACTTC | TRBJ2-7 | TRBV28 | . | TRBD1
CASSLGRGPSEQYF | TGTGCCAGCAGCTTAGGGCGGGGGCCCTCCGAGCAGTACTTC | TRBJ2-7 | TRBV11-1 | once | .
CASSKAMFIVTYNEQFF | TGTGCCAGCAGCAAAGCGATGTTTATAGTTACCTACAATGAGCAGTTCTTC | TRBJ2-1 | TRBV21-1 | . | .
CASSLEGGTHTDTQYF | TGTGCCAGCAGCTTAGAGGGGGGGACCCACACAGATACGCAGTATTTT | TRBJ2-3 | TRBV7-9 | . | .
CASSSGLAGSQETQYF | TGTGCCAGCAGCTCCGGACTAGCGGGTTCCCAAGAGACCCAGTACTTC | TRBJ2-5 | TRBV7-2 | . | TRBD2
CASSTTGAPNTGELFF | TGCGCCAGCAGCACGACAGGGGCTCCGAACACCGGGGAGCTGTTTTTT | TRBJ2-2 | TRBV4-1 | once | TRBD1
CASSLGREGREKLFF | TGTGCCAGCAGTCTGGGGAGGGAGGGGAGAGAAAAACTGTTTTTT | TRBJ1-4 | TRBV27 | . | .
CASSGRTATGELFF | TGTGCCAGCAGCGGAAGGACAGCCACCGGGGAGCTGTTTTTT | TRBJ2-2 | TRBV6-1 | . | .
CASSILTGAGGELFF | TGTGCCAGTAGTATTTTGACAGGAGCGGGCGGGGAGCTGTTTTTT | TRBJ2-2 | TRBV19 | few | .
CSVRGGEDTDTQYF | TGCAGCGTTCGTGGGGGAGAAGACACAGATACGCAGTATTTT | TRBJ2-3 | TRBV29-1 | few | .
CASSIHQISYNEQFF | TGTGCCAGCAGCATTCACCAGATCTCCTACAATGAGCAGTTCTTC | TRBJ2-1 | TRBV9 | . | .